Listed below are T cell receptor beta chains from one sample, sequenced in a study of shared clonotypes between healthy human individuals. Data came from immunoSEQ multiplex PCR; TCRdb stores just in-frame clones and leaves some out. This repertoire shows a few million clones, 85% to 95% found once; its top ten account for 0.37%. Sequenced sample: naive CD4+ T cells from PBMCs. The receptors come from a man between 18 and 35 years old in good health. Some clones in this sample may be carry-over from other donors' samples. The CDR3 runs from the conserved cysteine through the conserved F or W. The order of the fields is J gene, CDR3 length, D gene, V gene, clone size, CDR3 protein, CDR3 DNA. D genes are given only for firm matches. Rows may omit the clone size; those that give it use once, few, many or a size class.

J gene: TRBJ1-1; CDR3 length: 15; D gene: .; V gene: TRBV7-2; clone size: .; CDR3 protein: CASSLVATSNTEAFF; CDR3 DNA: TGTGCCAGCAGCTTAGTTGCCACCTCGAACACTGAAGCTTTCTTT
J gene: TRBJ2-1; CDR3 length: 15; D gene: .; V gene: TRBV5-6; clone size: .; CDR3 protein: CASLLGGGKWNEQFF; CDR3 DNA: TGTGCCAGCCTCCTGGGGGGAGGAAAGTGGAATGAGCAGTTCTTC
J gene: TRBJ2-1; CDR3 length: 12; D gene: .; V gene: TRBV27; clone size: .; CDR3 protein: CASSQTSNEQFF; CDR3 DNA: TGTGCCAGCAGTCAAACTAGCAATGAGCAGTTCTTC
J gene: TRBJ1-2; CDR3 length: 14; D gene: .; V gene: TRBV6-1; clone size: .; CDR3 protein: CASSNAGRLYGYTF; CDR3 DNA: TGTGCCAGCAGTAATGCGGGGCGGCTCTATGGCTACACCTTC
J gene: TRBJ1-5; CDR3 length: 14; D gene: .; V gene: TRBV5-1; clone size: .; CDR3 protein: CASSLEGRNQPQHF; CDR3 DNA: TGCGCCAGCAGCTTGGAGGGACGCAATCAGCCCCAGCATTTT
J gene: TRBJ1-2; CDR3 length: 14; D gene: .; V gene: TRBV18; clone size: .; CDR3 protein: CASSWAGTSYGYTF; CDR3 DNA: TGTGCCAGCTCCTGGGCAGGCACATCCTATGGCTACACCTTC
J gene: TRBJ2-7; CDR3 length: 14; D gene: .; V gene: TRBV18; clone size: .; CDR3 protein: CASSALGLGYEQYF; CDR3 DNA: TGTGCCAGCTCGGCGTTAGGGCTAGGTTACGAGCAGTACTTC
J gene: TRBJ2-4; CDR3 length: 13; D gene: .; V gene: TRBV7-3; clone size: .; CDR3 protein: CASSLTRGDIQYF; CDR3 DNA: TGTGCCAGCAGCTTAACGCGAGGCGACATTCAGTACTTC
J gene: TRBJ1-5; CDR3 length: 14; D gene: .; V gene: TRBV9; clone size: .; CDR3 protein: CASSSGHSRTTQHF; CDR3 DNA: TGTGCCAGCAGCTCAGGACACAGTAGGACAACCCAGCATTTT
J gene: TRBJ2-5; CDR3 length: 13; D gene: .; V gene: TRBV6-1; clone size: once; CDR3 protein: CASYTGREETQYF; CDR3 DNA: TGTGCCAGCTATACAGGAAGGGAAGAGACCCAGTACTTC
J gene: TRBJ2-3; CDR3 length: 15; D gene: TRBD1; V gene: TRBV25-1; clone size: .; CDR3 protein: CASSDRGRSTDTQYF; CDR3 DNA: TGTGCCAGCAGTGATAGGGGGCGTTCCACAGATACGCAGTATTTT
J gene: TRBJ1-1; CDR3 length: 16; D gene: .; V gene: TRBV7-9; clone size: .; CDR3 protein: CASSLGAQGSGTEAFF; CDR3 DNA: TGTGCCAGCAGCTTGGGGGCCCAGGGATCGGGCACTGAAGCTTTCTTT
J gene: TRBJ1-2; CDR3 length: 15; D gene: TRBD1; V gene: TRBV6-5; clone size: .; CDR3 protein: CASSYRTGTNYGYTF; CDR3 DNA: TGTGCCAGCAGTTATAGGACAGGGACCAACTATGGCTACACCTTC
J gene: TRBJ2-7; CDR3 length: 14; D gene: .; V gene: TRBV5-1; clone size: .; CDR3 protein: CASSLFANSYEQYF; CDR3 DNA: TGCGCCAGCAGCTTGTTTGCCAACTCCTACGAGCAGTACTTC
J gene: TRBJ2-1; CDR3 length: 14; D gene: .; V gene: TRBV2; clone size: .; CDR3 protein: CASSGQGFYNEQFF; CDR3 DNA: TGTGCCAGCAGTGGCCAGGGCTTTTACAATGAGCAGTTCTTC